These T cell receptor beta chains were read from a single sample in a study of PD-1 blockade in mismatch repair-deficient tumors. Some clones are missing from TCRdb's copy, which holds only in-frame ones; the method was immunoSEQ multiplex PCR. The repertoire has roughly 110,000 clones, over 65% of them found once; the top ten carry 4.5% to 5.5%. Specimen: peripheral blood, collected roughly 13 months after starting pembrolizumab. The receptors come from an adult with mismatch repair-deficient cancer. Both conserved end residues are part of each CDR3.

j_gene: TRBJ1-3
v_gene: TRBV4-1
CDR3aa: CASSQEGNTIYF

j_gene: TRBJ2-2
v_gene: TRBV9
CDR3aa: CASSIHSSLGLAGGGWTGELFF

j_gene: TRBJ1-2
v_gene: TRBV5-8
CDR3aa: CASIGYTF

j_gene: TRBJ2-1
v_gene: TRBV27
CDR3aa: CASSSATSGSSYNEQFF

j_gene: TRBJ1-3
v_gene: TRBV2
CDR3aa: CASSEAGTSRGYF

j_gene: TRBJ2-1
v_gene: TRBV7-2
CDR3aa: CASSPGAADEQFF

j_gene: TRBJ2-5
v_gene: TRBV7-3
CDR3aa: CASSVNPGQGKETQYF

j_gene: TRBJ1-3
v_gene: TRBV6-6
CDR3aa: CASSYEGAGNTIYF

j_gene: TRBJ1-1
v_gene: TRBV19
CDR3aa: CASSIVGRPVTEAFF

j_gene: TRBJ1-3
v_gene: TRBV6-6
CDR3aa: CASSYDRTKAGNTIYF

j_gene: TRBJ1-4
v_gene: TRBV5-1
CDR3aa: CASSLSGRFNEKLFF

j_gene: TRBJ1-2
v_gene: TRBV28
CDR3aa: CASSSKGRGYGYTF

j_gene: TRBJ2-1
v_gene: TRBV18
CDR3aa: CASSPLAGGWNEQFF

j_gene: TRBJ2-3
v_gene: TRBV10-3
CDR3aa: CAISALPGLAFTDTQYF

j_gene: TRBJ2-7
v_gene: TRBV29-1
CDR3aa: CSVRADSPADEQYF

j_gene: TRBJ2-5
v_gene: TRBV5-1
CDR3aa: CASSDLGIGTQYF

j_gene: TRBJ1-5
v_gene: TRBV5-8
CDR3aa: CASSGGNRGNQPQHF

j_gene: TRBJ2-3
v_gene: TRBV6-5
CDR3aa: CATGVFVGADTQYF

j_gene: TRBJ2-5
v_gene: TRBV6-6
CDR3aa: CASSPVVGETQYF

j_gene: TRBJ2-7
v_gene: TRBV28
CDR3aa: CASSLSGRARGSYEQYF

j_gene: TRBJ1-2
v_gene: TRBV23-1
CDR3aa: CASSQSGQPYGYTF

j_gene: TRBJ1-5
v_gene: TRBV29-1
CDR3aa: CSAQLRGLGNQPRHF

j_gene: TRBJ1-1
v_gene: TRBV19
CDR3aa: CASSIGPGRTEAFF

j_gene: TRBJ2-5
v_gene: TRBV5-6
CDR3aa: CASSFRVEETQYF

j_gene: TRBJ1-5
v_gene: TRBV27
CDR3aa: CASSSWAFNQPQHF

j_gene: TRBJ2-7
v_gene: TRBV5-1
CDR3aa: CASSRDVRQGIYEQYF

j_gene: TRBJ2-2
v_gene: TRBV6-5
CDR3aa: CASSYSTMGELFF

j_gene: TRBJ2-5
v_gene: TRBV12-5
CDR3aa: CASGLFSVETQYF

j_gene: TRBJ2-1
v_gene: TRBV18
CDR3aa: CASSLGLAGAGEQFF